These 31 T cell receptor beta chains were all obtained from the same sample, sequenced in a study of blood T cell repertoires in COVID-19. Only in-frame clones appear in the TCRdb table, and some are missing; sequencing was by immunoSEQ multiplex PCR. The data hold 320,000 or so clones, with roughly 90% observed a single time. The sample was PBMCs or T cells enriched from blood (not recorded which). The source of these receptors is a woman in her twenties or thirties who had recovered from COVID-19.

The chain couples TRBV5-5 to TRBJ2-7; no firm D call. Germline lookup yields CDR1 SGHKS and CDR2 YYEKEE (reference sequence). Trimming left V 7 bases short and J 0 bases short, with 11 bases between. This CDR3 contains 13 residues. In DNA form, the CDR3 reads TGTGCCAGCTCACATTTAACCTCCTACGAGCAGTACTTC. Translated: CASSHLTSYEQYF.

Of note for this clone: The sample has other DNA sequences that encode this CDR3 too. This chain uses TRBV19 with TRBJ2-3; 12 bases align to TRBD2. This CDR3 has 16 residues. V gave up 3 bases and J gave up 2 bases; unmatched junction bases: 3. CDR1 LNHDA and CDR2 SQIVND come from the germline V gene (reference sequence). The CDR3 DNA follows: TGTGCCAGTAGTATTACTAGCGGGGGGCCCACAGATACGCAGTATTTT. Its protein product is CASSITSGGPTDTQYF.

The count of this clone is one. The V call is TRBV18, the J call TRBJ1-5; TRBD1 matches at 10 bases. This CDR3 spans 16 amino acids. V lost 4 bases, J lost 6 bases, and 9 bases stayed unmatched. The V gene's germline CDR1 is KGHSH and CDR2 LQKENI. The CDR3 reads CASSQGQGQRRQPQHF. CDR3 nucleotides: TGTGCCAGCTCACAGGGACAGGGGCAAAGACGTCAGCCCCAGCATTTT.

The chain combines TRBV19 with TRBJ2-7; D uncertain. V was trimmed by 5 bases and J by 0 bases, leaving 8 bases between them. The germline V gene encodes CDR1 LNHDA and CDR2 SQIVND (reference sequence). CDR3 length equals 13 residues. The DNA for the CDR3 is TGTGCCAGTAGTGACTGGATCTCCTACGAGCAGTACTTC. It translates to CASSDWISYEQYF.

This sequence joins TRBV13 and TRBJ1-3; D gene ambiguous. This CDR3 spans 13 amino acids. Germline CDR1 is PRHDT and CDR2 is FYEKMQ (reference sequence). V was shortened by 6 bases and J by 2 bases, with 8 bases between the two germline ends. Here the CDR3 reads CASRAGAGNTIYF. CDR3 bases: TGTGCCAGCAGGGCCGGGGCTGGAAACACCATATATTTT.

The V gene is TRBV28, the J gene TRBJ1-3, with D possibly being TRBD1 (6 bases). The CDR3 loop spans 15 amino acids. Germline V gives CDR1 MDHEN, CDR2 SYDVKM. With 4 bases removed from V and 9 bases from J, the gap between germline ends came to 19 bases. CDR3 nucleotides: TGTGCCAGCAGTTCAACTGACAGGCCTAGGGGCACCATATATTTT. Protein sequence: CASSSTDRPRGTIYF.

Here the CDR3 reads CASSRGRLVYSNQPQHF. The CDR3, as DNA: TGTGCCAGCAGCCGAGGGAGGTTGGTTTATAGCAATCAGCCCCAGCATTTT. This chain uses TRBV7-9 with TRBJ1-5; no definite D call. CDR1 SEHNR and CDR2 FQNEAQ come from the germline V gene (reference sequence). This CDR3 contains 17 residues. Trimming took off 5 bases at V and 0 bases at J, with 17 bases between the two ends.

The V and J genes are TRBV25-1 and TRBJ1-2; D gene ambiguous. This CDR3 is 11 amino acids long. V was clipped by 3 bases and J by 7 bases, with 6 bases between them. CDR1 MGHDK and CDR2 SYGVNS come from the germline V gene. The CDR3 is CASSDGSGYTF. The CDR3 DNA reads TGTGCCAGCAGTGACGGGAGTGGCTACACCTTC.

The CDR3 DNA follows: TGTGCCAGCAGACAACAGGGCAATCAGCCCCAGCATTTT. Translation gives CASRQQGNQPQHF. The chain combines TRBV12-3 or TRBV12-4 with TRBJ1-5; D perhaps matches TRBD1 (5 bases). V was cut by 6 bases and J by 2 bases, with 8 bases left in between. This CDR3 has 13 residues.

The chain links TRBV7-9 to TRBJ1-3; D is unresolved. V lost 0 bases, J lost 4 bases, and 10 bases lay in between. Germline-derived CDR1 and CDR2 are SEHNR and FQNEAQ (reference sequence). This CDR3 is built from 15 residues. Here the CDR3 reads CASSLAGRFGNTIYF. In nucleotides, the CDR3 is TGTGCCAGCAGCTTAGCCGGGAGATTCGGAAACACCATATATTTT.

The chain couples TRBV7-2 to TRBJ1-3; weak D call: TRBD1 (5 bases). CDR3 length: 15 residues. Germline V CDR1 and CDR2: SGHTA, FQGNSA. V lost 1 base, J lost 4 bases, and 11 bases lay in between. For the CDR3, the DNA is TGTGCCAGCAGCTTAGTTCGGGGGGTCGGAAACACCATATATTTT. Residues: CASSLVRGVGNTIYF. Full variable domain (missing parts from reference TRBV7-2 and TRBJ1-3): GAGVSQSPSNKVTEKGKDVELRCDPISGHTALYWYRQSLGQGLEFLIYFQGNSAPDKSGLPSDRFSAERTGGSVSTLTIQRTQQEDSAVYLCASSLVRGVGNTIYFGEGSWLTVV.

J is TRBJ1-1 and V is TRBV12-5; unclear D gene. Germline lookup yields CDR1 LGHNT and CDR2 FRNRAP. This CDR3 comprises 14 residues. Trimming took off 3 bases at V and 1 base at J, with 9 bases between the two ends. The CDR3 DNA reads as TGTGCTAGTGGTTTTGCAGGAAGGAACACTGAAGCTTTCTTT. Translation gives CASGFAGRNTEAFF.

This clone was detected once. It may be a read error: a sequence one base away is much more abundant. The genes are TRBV28 and TRBJ2-2, with 10 nucleotides matching TRBD1. Germline CDR1 reads MDHEN; CDR2 reads SYDVKM. The CDR3 spans 15 residues. With 6 bases clipped from V and 4 bases from J, the junction kept 5 bases outside the gene matches. The CDR3: CASRDRDRGTGELFF. DNA for the CDR3: TGTGCCAGCAGGGACCGGGACAGGGGCACCGGGGAGCTGTTTTTT.

In DNA, the CDR3 is TGTGCCAGCAGGCCCAGGGCTGAAGCTTTCTTT. Its translation: CASRPRAEAFF. This chain connects TRBV6-5 to TRBJ1-1; the D gene is possibly TRBD1 (5 bases). V was shortened by 6 bases and J by 6 bases, with 8 bases between the two germline ends. CDR3 size: 11 residues. Per the germline V gene, CDR1 is MNHEY and CDR2 is SVGAGI.

The chain carries TRBV2 and TRBJ2-2; D might be TRBD2 (6 bases). V was cut by 6 bases and J by 3 bases, with 14 bases left in between. Germline V lookup: CDR1 SNHLY, CDR2 FYNNEI. This CDR3 has 15 residues. CDR3 sequence reads: CASRSGVRDTGELFF. The CDR3, as DNA: TGTGCCAGCAGGTCGGGGGTGAGGGACACCGGGGAGCTGTTTTTT.

V gene TRBV18 combines with J gene TRBJ1-1, with 9 bases lining up with TRBD1. The CDR3 loop spans 16 amino acids. Unmatched junction bases numbered 13, after V lost 6 bases and J lost 5 bases. CDR1 is KGHSH, CDR2 LQKENI, per germline. The CDR3 coding sequence is TGTGCCAGCTCGCAGCCGGGACAGGGAGTCCGGACTGAAGCTTTCTTT. This translates into CASSQPGQGVRTEAFF.

The rearrangement links TRBV4-1 to TRBJ2-3, with TRBD1 identical over 7 bases. J lost 2 bases, V lost 4 bases, and 6 bases had no gene match. Per the germline V gene, CDR1 is MGHRA and CDR2 is YSYEKL. The length of the CDR3 is 15 residues. In DNA form, the CDR3 reads TGCGCCAGCAGCCCACGAGGACAGGACACAGATACGCAGTATTTT. It codes for CASSPRGQDTDTQYF.

The chain joins TRBV6-2 or TRBV6-3 to TRBJ2-1; TRBD1 might be the D (6 bases). The CDR3 runs to 14 residues. The V gene's germline CDR1 is MNHEY and CDR2 SVGEGT. Trimming cost V 1 base and J 5 bases, with 9 bases left between them. CDR3 sequence: CASSYLAGDNEQFF. CDR3 DNA sequence: TGTGCCAGCAGTTACTTGGCAGGGGACAATGAGCAGTTCTTC.

This clone was counted a single time. The chain has TRBV30 and TRBJ1-6; 7 nucleotides agree with TRBD1. The CDR3 runs to 15 residues. Germline assignment: CDR1 GTSNPN and CDR2 SVGIG (reference sequence). V lost 3 bases to trimming and J lost 6 bases; unmatched junction nucleotides: 8. The DNA for the CDR3 is TGTGCCTGGAGACCTACAGGGGCCGTTAATTCACCCCTCCACTTT. Translation gives CAWRPTGAVNSPLHF.

The count of this clone is one. V and J are TRBV2 and TRBJ2-1, with TRBD2 as a possible D gene (5 bases). V was trimmed by 5 bases and J by 3 bases, leaving 8 bases between them. CDR1 is SNHLY and CDR2 is FYNNEI in the germline V gene. This CDR3 comprises 13 residues. This chain's CDR3 is CASSPGNYNEQFF. The CDR3 DNA reads as TGTGCCAGCAGTCCCGGGAACTACAATGAGCAGTTCTTC. The full variable domain, completed using reference TRBV2 and TRBJ2-1, is EPEVTQTPSHQVTQMGQEVILRCVPISNHLYFYWYRQILGQKVEFLVSFYNNEISEKSEIFDDQFSVERPDGSNFTLKIRSTKLEDSAMYFCASSPGNYNEQFFGPGTRLTVL.

The chain has TRBV6-5 and TRBJ1-5; no definite D call. CDR3 length equals 13 residues. V was trimmed by 8 bases and J by 0 bases, leaving 8 bases between them. Germline lookup yields CDR1 MNHEY and CDR2 SVGAGI. For the CDR3, the DNA is TGTGCCAGCTGCGAAAATAGCAATCAGCCCCAGCATTTT. The encoded protein is CASCENSNQPQHF.

V gene TRBV10-2 combines with J gene TRBJ1-6, with 12 bases aligning to TRBD1. J lost 5 bases, V lost 6 bases, and 5 bases had no gene match. Per the germline V gene, CDR1 is WSHSY and CDR2 is SAAADI. This CDR3 spans 16 amino acids. The CDR3 region is CASRSGTGGDNSPLHF. The DNA for the CDR3 is TGCGCCAGCAGAAGTGGGACAGGGGGCGATAATTCACCCCTCCACTTT.

The CDR3, as DNA: TGTGCCAGCAGCTTAGATTCCGGTAGCAGGGGGCATGAGCAGTTCTTC. Residues: CASSLDSGSRGHEQFF. This chain uses TRBV11-3 with TRBJ2-1; 8 nucleotides line up with TRBD1. The J segment lost 8 bases and the V segment lost 0 bases, leaving 9 bases of the junction unmatched. CDR1 is SGHNT and CDR2 is YENEEA in the germline V gene. The CDR3 extends over 16 amino acids.

This clone came up once. V gene TRBV30 combines with J gene TRBJ2-3, with D possibly matching TRBD1 (5 bases). The CDR3 runs to 12 residues. Germline CDR1 and CDR2: GTSNPN and SVGIG (reference sequence). V shed 3 bases and J shed 9 bases, with 13 bases lying between them. CDR3 loop: CAWSAREGTQYF. CDR3 DNA: TGTGCCTGGAGCGCCAGGGAAGGAACGCAGTATTTT.

This chain links TRBV6-1 with TRBJ1-4, with a possible D match to TRBD1 (5 bases). The CDR3 has 16 residues. Germline CDR1 MNHNS, CDR2 SASEGT. Trimming cost V 4 bases and J 0 bases, with 12 bases left between them. DNA for the CDR3: TGTGCCAGCAGTGGATACAGGCGAGCAACTAATGAAAAACTGTTTTTT. Translating it yields CASSGYRRATNEKLFF.

This clone appeared once. The chain recombines TRBV5-1 with TRBJ1-1; 10 nucleotides agree with TRBD1. This CDR3 has 15 amino acids. Germline V CDR1 and CDR2: SGHRS, YFSETQ. Trimming removed 2 bases from V and 6 bases from J; junction bases left unmatched: 7. The CDR3 bases are TGCGCCAGCAGCTTACCTGGGACAGGGGTCCCTGAAGCTTTCTTT. It codes for CASSLPGTGVPEAFF.

The rearrangement uses TRBV27 and TRBJ1-2, with a weak D call TRBD1 (5 bases). CDR1 and CDR2 from the germline V gene are MNHEY and SMNVEV (reference sequence). V lost 7 bases and J lost 7, with 7 bases in between. The CDR3 is 10 amino acids. The CDR3 here is CASIGGGYTF. As DNA, the CDR3 is TGTGCCAGCATCGGGGGTGGCTACACCTTC.

This sequence joins TRBV19 and TRBJ2-5; D is undetermined. The CDR3 is 15 residues long. Looked up from germline, CDR1 is LNHDA and CDR2 is SQIVND (reference sequence). The ends were cut back, 4 bases at V and 7 bases at J, with 19 bases in the middle. The CDR3 sequence is CASSTRQGRVVTQYF. The CDR3 region has the DNA TGTGCCAGTAGTACCCGACAAGGCCGAGTGGTGACCCAGTACTTC.

This chain joins TRBV15 and TRBJ2-2; TRBD1 matches 10 bases. Losses at the gene ends were 3 bases for V and 5 bases for J; bases not matched to a gene: 6. CDR1 LNHNV and CDR2 YYDKDF come from the germline V gene (reference sequence). The CDR3 length is 16 residues. CDR3 coding DNA: TGTGCCACCAGCAGTTCAGGGACAGGGGTGACCGGGGAGCTGTTTTTT. It codes for CATSSSGTGVTGELFF.

This chain connects TRBV19 to TRBJ1-1; TRBD1 agrees at 8 bases. Trimming took 7 bases from V and 1 from J; bases not matched to a gene: 8. The CDR3 is 15 residues long. Germline CDR1 and CDR2: LNHDA and SQIVND (reference sequence). CDR3 region: CASKMTGASNTEAFF. CDR3 nucleotides: TGTGCCAGTAAAATGACAGGGGCTTCGAACACTGAAGCTTTCTTT.

The chain is built from TRBV24-1 and TRBJ2-1, with D tentatively TRBD1 or TRBD2 (5 bases each). Germline V lookup: CDR1 KGHDR, CDR2 SFDVKD. The CDR3 contains 16 residues. Deletions cut 9 bases from V and 4 bases from J, with 21 bases between. The CDR3 nucleotides are TGTGCCACCGGTGGGGCTAGCAGGTCATTTTACAATGAGCAGTTCTTC. This codes for CATGGASRSFYNEQFF.